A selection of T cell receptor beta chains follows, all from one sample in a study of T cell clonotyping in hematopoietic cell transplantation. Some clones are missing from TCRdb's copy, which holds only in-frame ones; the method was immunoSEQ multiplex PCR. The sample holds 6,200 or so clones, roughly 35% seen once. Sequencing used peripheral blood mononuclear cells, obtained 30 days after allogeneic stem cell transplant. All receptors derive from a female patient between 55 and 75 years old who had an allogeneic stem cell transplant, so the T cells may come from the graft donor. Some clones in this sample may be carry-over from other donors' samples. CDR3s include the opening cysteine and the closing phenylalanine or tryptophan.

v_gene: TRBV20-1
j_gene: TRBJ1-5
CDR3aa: CSARDSTAQHF

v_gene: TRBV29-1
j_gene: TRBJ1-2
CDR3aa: CSARQGANYGYTF

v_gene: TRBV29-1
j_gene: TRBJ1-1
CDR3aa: CSVEAGATEAFF

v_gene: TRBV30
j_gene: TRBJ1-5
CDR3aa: CAWSLGGEPQHF

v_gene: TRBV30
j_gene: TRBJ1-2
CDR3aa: CAWSLGINYGYTF

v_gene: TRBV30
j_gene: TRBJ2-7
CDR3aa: CAWKPGRDLPYEQYF

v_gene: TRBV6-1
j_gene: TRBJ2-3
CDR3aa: CASSGVAGGSTDTQYF

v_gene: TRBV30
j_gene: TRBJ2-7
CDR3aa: CAWSVQSGGSYEQYF

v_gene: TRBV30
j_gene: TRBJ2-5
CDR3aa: CAWSVGTAEETQYF

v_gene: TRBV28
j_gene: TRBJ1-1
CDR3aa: CASSLPGDMNTEAFF

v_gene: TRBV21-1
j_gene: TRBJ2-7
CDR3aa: CASSDRDRSSYEQYF

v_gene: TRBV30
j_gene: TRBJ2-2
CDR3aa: CAWSKGGNTGELFF

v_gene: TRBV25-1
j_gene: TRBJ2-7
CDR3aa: CASNDRGRNEQYF

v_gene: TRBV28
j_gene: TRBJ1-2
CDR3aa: CASRPWTGDYGYTF

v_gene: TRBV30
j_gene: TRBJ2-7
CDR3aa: CAWTLPGLGAYEQYF

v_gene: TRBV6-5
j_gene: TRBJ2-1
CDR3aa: CASSGPGTGKNEQFF

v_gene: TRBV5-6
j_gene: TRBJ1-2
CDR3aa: CASSPTENYGYTF

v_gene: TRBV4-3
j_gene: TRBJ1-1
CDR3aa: CASSQDPGLKGNTEAFF

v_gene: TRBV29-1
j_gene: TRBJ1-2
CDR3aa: CSVVFQGLDYGCTF

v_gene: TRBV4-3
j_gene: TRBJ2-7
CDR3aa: CASSQDLDYGNEQYF

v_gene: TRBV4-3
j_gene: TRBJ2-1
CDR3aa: CASSDTGGNEQFF

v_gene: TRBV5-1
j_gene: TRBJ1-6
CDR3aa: CASSPAGTESSPLHF

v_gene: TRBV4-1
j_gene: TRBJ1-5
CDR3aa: CASSQGFPEDQPQHF

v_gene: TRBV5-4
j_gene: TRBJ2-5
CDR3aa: CASSYKRGRQETQYF

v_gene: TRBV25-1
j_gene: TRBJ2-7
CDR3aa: CASRGQGGYEQYF

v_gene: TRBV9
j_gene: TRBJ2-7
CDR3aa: CASSKGSQEQYF

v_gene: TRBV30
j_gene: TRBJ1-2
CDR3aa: CAWSLQSPIYGYTF

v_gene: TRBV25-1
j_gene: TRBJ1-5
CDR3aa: CACQGRGSSNQPQHF

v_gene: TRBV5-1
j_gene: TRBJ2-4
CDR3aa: CASSLDGGGQDIQYF

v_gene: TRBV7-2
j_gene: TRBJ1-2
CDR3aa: CASSLGRQYHYGYTF

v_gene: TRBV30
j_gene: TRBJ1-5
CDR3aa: CAWSVGRYNQPQHF

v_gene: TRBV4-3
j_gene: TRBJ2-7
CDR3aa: CASSHSISGGGSYEQYF

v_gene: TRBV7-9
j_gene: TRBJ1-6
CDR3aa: CASSFTPGSGYNSPLHF

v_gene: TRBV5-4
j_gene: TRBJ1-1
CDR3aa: CASSPSRGQDTEAFF

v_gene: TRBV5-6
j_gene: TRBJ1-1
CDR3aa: CASSLIGQGYTEAFF

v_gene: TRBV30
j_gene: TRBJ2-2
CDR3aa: CAWSVGVGELFF

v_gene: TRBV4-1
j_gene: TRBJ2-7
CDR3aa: CASSQVSAGGREQYF